Below, 2 T cell receptor beta chains from the same sample are listed, as sequenced in a study of early T cells in non-severe SARS-CoV-2 infection. TCRdb recomputed calls from the 5' RACE reads with MiXCR, one row per CDR3 protein. The data show about 83,000 distinct CDR3 sequences, 9% to 15% seen once. Sequencing used whole blood. The source is an adult who was a healthcare worker with PCR-confirmed SARS-CoV-2 infection or an uninfected control (not recorded which).

V is TRBV7-2 and J is TRBJ2-1; 9 bases are shared with TRBD1. V was clipped by 3 bases and J by 7 bases; unmatched bases: 19. The germline CDR1 and CDR2 sequences are SGHTA and FQGNSA. This CDR3 spans 19 amino acids. The CDR3 sequence: CASSLRTGVVGARANEQFF. CDR3 nucleotide sequence: TGTGCCAGCAGCTTGAGGACAGGGGTGGTGGGAGCTAGGGCTAATGAGCAGTTCTTC. The entire variable domain, with the rest obtained from reference TRBV7-2 and TRBJ2-1, is as follows: GAGVSQSPSNKVTEKGKDVELRCDPISGHTALYWYRQSLGQGLEFLIYFQGNSAPDKSGLPSDRFSAERTGGSVSTLTIQRTQQEDSAVYLCASSLRTGVVGARANEQFFGPGTRLTVL.

This chain connects TRBV7-8 to TRBJ2-7, with a possible D match to TRBD2 (5 bases). The ends were cut back, 5 bases at V and 3 bases at J, with 20 bases in the middle. The CDR3 consists of 16 residues. Germline V lookup: CDR1 SGHVS, CDR2 FQNEAQ. The CDR3 region has the DNA TGTGCCAGCAGCCCGTGGGCGAGTTCCGGGATCTACGAGCAGTACTTC. This gives the protein CASSPWASSGIYEQYF.